The clone carrying this TCR beta chain was counted only a few times. Its cognate antigen is unknown. This sample stems from a study of blood T cells in healthy people across ages. Study-level results: Researchers judged that diversity estimates from one million T cells fell short of true values. It was found that TCR beta diversity correlated strongly with the percentage of naive T cells.

Total RNA amounts of at least 5 micrograms were extracted per sample. This CDR3 spans 14 amino acids. J lost 10 bases, V lost 2 bases, and 11 bases had no gene match. Germline CDR1 DFQATT, CDR2 SNEGSKA (reference sequence). Together with a sample-barcoded 5' primer, a J-beta primer mix was included in a second PCR lasting about 7 to 12 cycles. Each cDNA molecule carried a tag from a template-switch adaptor that contained 12 random nucleotides. TCRdb reanalysed the 5' RACE reads using MiXCR and keeps one entry per CDR3 protein. Counted here are some 900,000 distinct CDR3 sequences, 45% to 50% occurring once; the ten biggest clones make up roughly 13%.

The chain has TRBV20-1 and TRBJ2-1; TRBD1 aligns across 7 bases. The clonotype comes from a man aged 25-45 years in good health. Sequenced input: blood. Written as DNA, the CDR3 is TGCAGTGCTAGACTGGACAGGTACTACCAAGAGCAGTTCTTC. Its translation is CSARLDRYYQEQFF.